This TCR beta chain was documented in a study of T cell responses to AZD1222 COVID-19 vaccine (dated by TCRdb to about 2021). Background on the whole study: AZD1222 recipients whose second dose came at about 4 weeks and those whose second dose came at about 12 weeks were combined into one group, since spike-specific TCR depth and breadth did not differ between the two schedules. A total of around 240 trial participants underwent TCR sequencing, of whom about 210 received two doses of AZD1222 and some 25 received two doses of the MenACWY control vaccine. Trial participants were enrolled by age into subgroups of 18-55, 56-69 and 70-plus years, and around 140, 26 and 57 TCR-sequenced participants, respectively, were included in these subgroups. What the work shows at the level of the full study, not this receptor alone: Because no day 14 peak-response samples were available, repertoires were characterized only after the peak T cell response. Only a handful of AZD1222 recipients were SARS-CoV-2 seropositive at baseline, limiting conclusions about previously exposed vaccinees. Reportedly, close to half of the unique spike-specific TCRs recognized epitopes lying outside the regions that are mutated in the B.1.351 and B.1.1.7 variants. After two AZD1222 doses, spike-specific TCR breadth and depth were significantly higher than at day 0 and than in MenACWY recipients. The vaccine-associated CD4 TCRs covered the entire spike protein, and the dominant responses fell in regions 160-218 and 743-854. Most participants were white British and females outnumbered males, and the authors suggested that clonal diversity may have been underestimated. In the small 56-69-year group, the increase in depth fell short of significance, most likely because of low power.

CDR1 and CDR2 (MNHEY, SVGAGI) derive from the germline V gene. Trimming costs V 7 bases and J 3 bases, and their ends lie 15 bases apart. From the cysteine up to the phenylalanine, the CDR3 has a length of 14 residues. Solely the CDR3 DNA is kept, with 42 bases framed from the first base. The CDR3 regions of human TCRbeta chains were subjected to immunosequencing. Per the original workflow: TCRs in the repertoires were matched against a reference library of SARS-CoV-2-specific TCRs that had been generated with the MIRA antigen-specificity platform. Breadth was defined as the fraction of unique TCRs that were SARS-CoV-2-associated, and depth was defined as the fraction of total T cells that were SARS-CoV-2-associated. Using the MIRA data, each spike-specific TCR was assigned both to the spike region to which the TCR was reactive and to a CD4 or CD8 class. Log10-transformed breadth and depth values were compared by one-way ANOVA with Sidak's multiple comparisons tests. TCRdb took over this immuneACCESS table, retaining in-frame rearrangements with V and J assigned. Such tables are incomplete; in checked studies, under half of the missing clones stem from an unresolved V gene, and the remainder is unexplained. V and J calls and clone size are copied from that table; D and trimming were computed from the DNA. This sample holds 100,000 to 150,000 clones; roughly 90% were observed only once. In total, the top ten clones hold roughly 1.6% of the sample.

Of note for this clone: The antigen it binds to is not known. The input lacks base qualities; no much larger clone sits a single base away.

The meaning of the sample's time point label: baseline before first vaccination. Samples from vaccinated people were obtained from the UK trials COV001 and COV002, which included a single-blind randomized controlled phase 2/3 trial of AZD1222 (ChAdOx1 nCoV-19) in healthy adults. For TCRbeta chain sequencing, PBMC samples were collected from trial participants at day 0 and at day 28 after the second dose. Here the chain combines TRBV6-5 and TRBJ2-5, and the D gene may be TRBD1, 7 bases matching. This TCR was sampled from an adult in good health. The material sequenced was peripheral blood, taken on day 0 of AZD1222 vaccination. The CDR3 in this case is CASTDGGTEETQYF. The DNA reads as follows: TGTGCCAGCACGGACGGAGGGACAGAAGAGACCCAGTACTTC.